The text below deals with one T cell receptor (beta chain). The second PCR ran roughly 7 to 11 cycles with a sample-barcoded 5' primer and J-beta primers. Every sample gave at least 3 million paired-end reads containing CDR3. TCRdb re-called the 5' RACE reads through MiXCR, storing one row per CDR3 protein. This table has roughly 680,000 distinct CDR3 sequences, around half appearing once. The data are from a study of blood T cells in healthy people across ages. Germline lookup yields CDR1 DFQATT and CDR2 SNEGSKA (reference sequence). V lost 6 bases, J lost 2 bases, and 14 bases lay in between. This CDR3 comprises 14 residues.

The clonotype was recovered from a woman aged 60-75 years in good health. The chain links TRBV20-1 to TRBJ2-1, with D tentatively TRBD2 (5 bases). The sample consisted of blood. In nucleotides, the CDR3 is TGCAGTGCCCCCCGGAGAGGGCCCTACAATGAGCAGTTCTTC. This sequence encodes CSAPRRGPYNEQFF.